This TCR beta chain was captured by sequencing in a study of blood T cell repertoires in COVID-19. Study processing details: Reference gene primer amplification gave estimated nucleated cell counts. Libraries were prepared by immunoSEQ multiplex PCR; TCRdb keeps only in-frame clonotypes and omits some of them. That table supplies the V and J calls and clone size; D and trimming were determined from the DNA. The table has approximately 220,000 clones, about 80% seen once. This clone appeared once. The sequence came from a woman aged 30 to 39 who had recovered from COVID-19. The source material was peripheral blood.

The CDR3: CASSLVGAQGLWVLTF. The CDR3 coding sequence is TGTGCCAGCAGCTTAGTGGGGGCACAGGGCCTTTGGGTCCTGACTTTC. J is TRBJ2-6 and V is TRBV7-9, with D possibly being TRBD1 (6 bases). The CDR3 sequence is 16 residues long. The germline V gene has CDR1 SEHNR and CDR2 FQNEAQ (reference sequence). V was cut by 1 base and J by 13 bases, with 20 bases left in between.